A single sample gave rise to the 10 T cell receptor beta chains below, sequenced in a study of cytomegalovirus exposure and HLA in healthy donors. In the PCR, 60 Vbeta and 13 Jbeta primers were used. Profiling relied on immunoSEQ multiplex PCR, and the TCRdb table lists in-frame clones only, not all of them. The sample lists 150,000 to 200,000 clones; approximately 83% were seen once. The sample comprised PBMCs. The source of these receptors is a male donor in good health and CMV-seronegative.

The chain carries TRBV20-1 and TRBJ2-7, with D tentatively TRBD1 (5 bases). There are 10 residues in the CDR3. Between the trimmed V and J ends, which lost 6 bases and 9 bases, there was a span of 12 bases. Germline CDR1 is DFQATT and CDR2 is SNEGSKA (reference sequence). CDR3 DNA sequence: TGCAGTGCCCAGGGATTCGTGCAGTACTTC. Protein: CSAQGFVQYF.

The rearrangement joins TRBV7-9 to TRBJ2-7; D is unclear. The CDR3 is made up of 16 amino acids. Germline CDR1 and CDR2: SEHNR and FQNEAQ (reference sequence). Trimming stripped 5 bases from V and 4 bases from J, with 21 bases between. The DNA of the CDR3 is TGTGCCAGCAGCAAGCCTTACTGGCAGCGCCTTTACGAGCAGTACTTC. It is translated as CASSKPYWQRLYEQYF. The full variable domain, completed using reference TRBV7-9 and TRBJ2-7, is DTGVSQNPRHKITKRGQNVTFRCDPISEHNRLYWYRQTLGQGPEFLTYFQNEAQLEKSRLLSDRFSAERPKGSFSTLEIQRTEQGDSAMYLCASSKPYWQRLYEQYFGPGTRLTVT.

The DNA of the CDR3 is TGTGCCAGCTCACCACTGACAGTGGAATATGGCTACACCTTC. Amino acid sequence: CASSPLTVEYGYTF. The gene calls are TRBV18 and TRBJ1-2, with D maybe TRBD1 (5 bases). V was clipped by 1 base and J by 5 bases, with 11 bases between them. Germline CDR1 reads KGHSH; CDR2 reads LQKENI. This CDR3 contains 14 residues.

This clone appeared once. The chain joins TRBV7-7 to TRBJ2-5; TRBD1 matches at 11 bases. Germline CDR1 is SSHAT and CDR2 is FNYEAQ (reference sequence). The CDR3 is made up of 15 amino acids. Trimming took 4 bases from V and 1 from J; bases not matched to a gene: 2. The CDR3 DNA sequence: TGTGCCAGCAGCTCCGGGACAGGGGGCCAAGAGACCCAGTACTTC. Translated: CASSSGTGGQETQYF.

The CDR3 DNA follows: TGTGCCAGTAGTCCACCGACGGGTCAGAACACTGAAGCTTTCTTT. Its translation is CASSPPTGQNTEAFF. The chain employs TRBV19 and TRBJ1-1, with D unresolved. The CDR3 extends over 15 amino acids. Trimming removed 5 bases at V and 1 base at J, with 14 bases between. Germline V CDR1 and CDR2: LNHDA, SQIVND (reference sequence).

The gene calls are TRBV23-1 and TRBJ1-4; 8 positions match TRBD1. TRBV23-1 is assigned to the ORF class and has an uncertain function. With V trimmed by 0 bases and J by 8 bases, 8 bases remained unmatched. This CDR3 has 16 amino acids. The DNA for the CDR3 is TGCGCCAGCAGTCAATCGGAGGCAGGGGGCTTGGAAAAACTGTTTTTT. Protein product: CASSQSEAGGLEKLFF.

The V call is TRBV9, the J call TRBJ2-7, with 12 bases that match TRBD2. Germline V gene lookup returns CDR1 SGDLS and CDR2 YYNGEE. V was pared by 0 bases and J by 4 bases, with 11 bases of the junction left unmatched. This CDR3 has 18 residues. CDR3 nucleotide sequence: TGTGCCAGCAGCGTAGGGGGTTCGACTAGCGGGAGTAGGTACGAGCAGTACTTC. It encodes CASSVGGSTSGSRYEQYF.

In the case of this clone: Sequence at one end of the junction differs from germline and may be a read error. The chain has TRBV7-9 and TRBJ1-2; D ambiguous. The CDR3 runs 11 residues. CDR1 and CDR2 from the germline V gene are SEHNR and FQNEAQ (reference sequence). The chain's CDR3 is CSSSFDIGLTF. In DNA, the CDR3 is TGTTCCAGCAGCTTCGACATTGGTCTCACCTTC.

CDR3 DNA: TGTGCCTGGAGTGTGCTGGGGAGGGATAATTCACCCCTCCACTTT. Its translation: CAWSVLGRDNSPLHF. The chain combines TRBV30 with TRBJ1-6, with no clear D. The germline V gene has CDR1 GTSNPN and CDR2 SVGIG (reference sequence). This CDR3 is built from 15 residues. V dropped 0 bases and J dropped 5 bases, with 11 bases sitting between them.

This clone appeared once. The genes are TRBV9 and TRBJ2-3; 14 nucleotides agree with TRBD2. Trimming took 3 bases from V and 4 from J; bases not matched to a gene: 4. The CDR3 length is 16 residues. From germline, CDR1 is SGDLS and CDR2 YYNGEE. In nucleotides, the CDR3 is TGTGCCAGCAGCGAGACTAGCGGGAGGGCCGCAGATACGCAGTATTTT. Translation gives CASSETSGRAADTQYF.